The 29 T cell receptor beta chains reported below all come from one sample, sequenced in a study of T cell repertoires in cytomegalovirus infection. TCRdb reprocessed the reads via MiXCR and lists one record per CDR3 protein. Of about 440,000 distinct CDR3 sequences listed, roughly a third were seen once; the top ten hold roughly 15%. Sequencing was carried out using PBMCs. The receptors come from a human donor in good health (CMV status not recorded). Some clones in this sample may be carry-over from other donors' samples.

Turning to this clonotype: Mismatch with germline at one junction end may stem from a read error. The CDR3 nucleotides are TGTGCCAGCACCGAGAACACTGAAGATTTCTTT. Its translation is CASTENTEDFF. This rearrangement joins TRBV7-6 to TRBJ1-1, with no clear D. CDR3 length: 11 residues. CDR1 is SGHVS and CDR2 is FNYEAQ in the germline V gene.

The rearrangement joins TRBV2 to TRBJ1-2, with TRBD1 as a possible D gene (5 bases). Trimming stripped 7 bases from V and 8 bases from J, with 14 bases between. This CDR3 region has 12 residues. The germline V gene encodes CDR1 SNHLY and CDR2 FYNNEI. CDR3 DNA sequence: TGTGCCAGCAAATTAGGGGCGCGGGGCTACACCTTC. Translated: CASKLGARGYTF. The full variable domain, its missing parts supplied by reference TRBV2 and TRBJ1-2, is EPEVTQTPSHQVTQMGQEVILRCVPISNHLYFYWYRQILGQKVEFLVSFYNNEISEKSEIFDDQFSVERPDGSNFTLKIRSTKLEDSAMYFCASKLGARGYTFGSGTRLTVV.

CDR3 sequence: CAAAGTATYNEQFF. DNA of the CDR3: TGTGCCGCCGCCGGGACAGCAACTTACAATGAGCAGTTCTTC. The genes are TRBV2 and TRBJ2-1, with TRBD1 matching 7 bases. Germline V gene sequence: CDR1 SNHLY, CDR2 FYNNEI. The CDR3 length is 14 residues. Unmatched junction bases numbered 11, after V lost 11 bases and J lost 4 bases.

This chain joins TRBV27 and TRBJ1-5, with 8 bases lining up with TRBD1. CDR1 and CDR2 (germline): MNHEY, SMNVEV (reference sequence). Trimming took 5 bases from V and 11 from J; bases not matched to a gene: 11. This CDR3 is 14 amino acids long. The CDR3 reads CASSPGTGILTQHF. CDR3 sequence (DNA): TGTGCCAGCAGTCCTGGGACAGGTATTCTGACCCAGCATTTT.

The CDR3 DNA reads as TGTGCCAGCAGCTCGCTGCAAGGCAGTGTGTTTAACACTGAAGCTTTCTTT. It codes for CASSSLQGSVFNTEAFF. The chain combines TRBV27 with TRBJ1-1; D remains unclear. The germline V gene has CDR1 MNHEY and CDR2 SMNVEV (reference sequence). The CDR3 covers 17 residues. Trimming cost V 6 bases and J 2 bases, with 22 bases left between them.

This clonotype was counted once. The chain carries TRBV20-1 and TRBJ2-7; weak D call: TRBD2 (5 bases). The V and J ends lost 5 bases and 2 bases respectively, with 13 bases between them. The CDR3 runs 13 residues. Germline V gene sequence: CDR1 DFQATT, CDR2 SNEGSKA (reference sequence). The CDR3 protein is CSAQRGTPYEQYF. CDR3 in DNA: TGCAGTGCTCAACGGGGTACGCCCTACGAGCAGTACTTC.

This clonotype was seen many times. The chain carries TRBV12-3 or TRBV12-4 and TRBJ2-1, with 12 bases fitting TRBD2. V was clipped by 6 bases and J by 5 bases; unmatched bases: 8. This CDR3 has 16 residues. CDR3 in amino acids: CASSRELAGGNNEQFF. In DNA form, the CDR3 reads TGTGCCAGCAGCCGCGAACTAGCGGGGGGAAACAATGAGCAGTTCTTC.

This clonotype was recorded a few times. The chain carries TRBV6-6 and TRBJ2-1; D might be TRBD2 (6 bases). The CDR3 extends over 16 amino acids. V lost 6 bases and J lost 5, with 20 bases in between. The germline CDR1 and CDR2 sequences are MNHNY and SVGAGI (reference sequence). DNA of the CDR3: TGTGCCAGCAGACGGGGGTGGACTTCGTCCGACAATGAGCAGTTCTTC. The encoded protein is CASRRGWTSSDNEQFF.

This chain's CDR3 is CASSISQGAGQPQHF. The DNA for the CDR3 is TGTGCCAGTAGTATCAGCCAGGGGGCCGGTCAGCCCCAGCATTTT. J is TRBJ1-5 and V is TRBV19, with 8 bases aligning to TRBD1. The CDR3 is made up of 15 amino acids. The germline V gene has CDR1 LNHDA and CDR2 SQIVND (reference sequence). The ends lost 3 bases at V and 6 bases at J; junction bases unmatched: 7.

This clonotype was counted between two and nine times. The CDR3 region is CASSRNSGTGTYEQYF. The CDR3 DNA follows: TGTGCCAGCAGTCGTAATTCCGGGACAGGGACCTACGAGCAGTACTTC. This chain joins TRBV6-6 and TRBJ2-7; 9 positions agree with TRBD1. CDR1 and CDR2 from the germline V gene are MNHNY and SVGAGI (reference sequence). Losses at the gene ends were 5 bases for V and 2 bases for J; bases not matched to a gene: 10. The CDR3 contains 16 residues.

Concerning this clonotype: A read error may produce the germline difference seen at one junction end. The chain couples TRBV7-9 to TRBJ1-1; no reliable D call. The CDR3 spans 14 residues. Germline V gene lookup returns CDR1 SEHNR and CDR2 FQNEAQ (reference sequence). The CDR3 region has the DNA TGTGCCACCAGCTTAGTCGCCAGGAACACTGAAGCTTTCTTT. This encodes CATSLVARNTEAFF.

The genes are TRBV6-8 and TRBJ1-1; D unresolved. Germline-derived CDR1 and CDR2 are MNHGY and SAAAGT. V was trimmed by 0 bases and J by 2 bases, leaving 13 bases between them. The CDR3 spans 16 residues. The CDR3 DNA reads TGTGCCAGCAGTTACTCGATCCGGGGTAAAAACACTGAAGCTTTCTTT. This sequence encodes CASSYSIRGKNTEAFF.

This clonotype was seen once. The rearrangement links TRBV23-1 to TRBJ1-5; D not certain. TRBV23-1 falls under the ORF class, with uncertain function. The CDR3 is 15 residues long. V gave up 4 bases and J gave up 0 bases, with 10 bases separating them. In DNA, the CDR3 is TGCGCCAGCAGTCCCTCGAGACATAGCAATCAGCCCCAGCATTTT. This gives the protein CASSPSRHSNQPQHF.

The chain carries TRBV6-2 or TRBV6-3 and TRBJ1-2; D is unclear. Deletions cut 5 bases from V and 2 bases from J, with 9 bases between. The CDR3 sequence is 13 residues long. Germline values: CDR1 MNHEY, CDR2 SVGEGT. CDR3 nucleotide sequence: TGTGCCAGCAGTACGACTGTGAACTATGGCTACACCTTC. Residues: CASSTTVNYGYTF.

The gene calls are TRBV29-1 and TRBJ1-2, with 12 positions matching TRBD1. V trimming: 3 bases; J trimming: 10 bases; junction bases outside the gene matches: 6. The CDR3 covers 13 residues. Germline V gene sequence: CDR1 SQVTM, CDR2 ANQGSEA. DNA for the CDR3: TGCAGCGTTGAGGGGACAGGGGGCTTTGTCTACACCTTC. It yields the protein CSVEGTGGFVYTF.

About this clonotype: Compared with germline, one end of the junction differs, possibly owing to a read error. The chain couples TRBV12-3 or TRBV12-4 to TRBJ1-2, with no clear D. CDR3 length: 13 residues. In DNA form, the CDR3 reads TGTGCCAGGAGTTTGGCCGTATCCTATGGCTACACCTTC. This encodes CARSLAVSYGYTF.

The chain couples TRBV2 to TRBJ1-5, with 8 bases fitting TRBD1. The CDR3 has 13 amino acids. Per germline, CDR1 SNHLY and CDR2 FYNNEI. V trimming: 6 bases; J trimming: 5 bases; junction bases outside the gene matches: 3. CDR3 in amino acids: CASRDRGDQPQHF. CDR3 sequence (DNA): TGTGCCAGCAGAGACAGGGGAGATCAGCCCCAGCATTTT.

The DNA for the CDR3 is TGTGCCAGTAGTATAGCGGGGGGTTCCAACTCTGGAAACACCATATATTTT. It encodes CASSIAGGSNSGNTIYF. V and J are TRBV19 and TRBJ1-3; D is perhaps TRBD1 (5 bases). This CDR3 is built from 17 residues. Germline lookup yields CDR1 LNHDA and CDR2 SQIVND (reference sequence). With 1 base removed from V and 0 bases from J, the gap between germline ends came to 13 bases.

The chain has TRBV25-1 and TRBJ1-2; 7 bases align to TRBD1. The CDR3 extends over 13 amino acids. Trimming at V came to 7 bases and at J to 3 bases, leaving 5 bases not matched to a gene. Germline V gene lookup returns CDR1 MGHDK and CDR2 SYGVNS. This CDR3 is CASTTGADYGYTF. In nucleotides, the CDR3 is TGTGCCAGCACAACAGGGGCGGACTATGGCTACACCTTC.

The V and J genes are TRBV7-9 and TRBJ2-1; 8 positions match TRBD2. The V segment lost 4 bases and the J segment 6 bases; nucleotides outside the gene matches: 11. This CDR3 is 16 amino acids long. The V gene's germline CDR1 is SEHNR and CDR2 FQNEAQ (reference sequence). CDR3 in amino acids: CASSSPPGTRANEQFF. CDR3 nucleotide sequence: TGTGCCAGCAGCTCCCCCCCCGGGACTAGAGCCAATGAGCAGTTCTTC.

The chain links TRBV28 to TRBJ2-6; D may be TRBD1 (6 bases). Deletions cut 1 base from V and 0 bases from J, with 10 bases between. CDR1 and CDR2 (germline): MDHEN, SYDVKM. The CDR3 consists of 17 residues. CDR3 in DNA: TGTGCCAGCAGTTTATCCGGACAGAGCTCTGGGGCCAACGTCCTGACTTTC. This codes for CASSLSGQSSGANVLTF.

Turning to this clonotype: A much larger clone sits a single nucleotide away, making a read error possible. The gene calls are TRBV7-6 and TRBJ1-1; D may be TRBD1 (5 bases). Looked up from germline, CDR1 is SGHVS and CDR2 is FNYEAQ. The CDR3 has 16 amino acids. The V end lost 6 bases, the J end lost 7 bases, and 24 bases lay between the germline ends. CDR3 in amino acids: CASSRTGTQAGIEAFF. In DNA, the CDR3 is TGTGCCAGCAGTCGTACCGGGACCCAGGCAGGGATTGAAGCTTTCTTT.

There are many counts of this clonotype. J is TRBJ1-4 and V is TRBV7-6; D may be TRBD1 (5 bases). The CDR3 runs to 15 residues. Trimming left V 8 bases short and J 7 bases short, with 20 bases between. Looked up from germline, CDR1 is SGHVS and CDR2 is FNYEAQ. CDR3 residues: CASATVKGGAEKLFF. The CDR3 DNA follows: TGTGCCAGCGCGACAGTGAAGGGTGGGGCTGAAAAACTGTTTTTT.

This clonotype was picked up a small number of times. The J gene is TRBJ1-2, the V gene TRBV9; D call uncertain. V lost 0 bases, J lost 0 bases, and 6 bases lay in between. The CDR3 is 14 residues long. Germline CDR1 SGDLS, CDR2 YYNGEE. As DNA, the CDR3 is TGTGCCAGCAGCGTAGGGAGGGCTAACTATGGCTACACCTTC. It codes for CASSVGRANYGYTF.

This chain connects TRBV20-1 to TRBJ2-1, with TRBD2 matching over 12 bases. The germline V gene has CDR1 DFQATT and CDR2 SNEGSKA (reference sequence). The CDR3 loop spans 14 amino acids. V lost 3 bases and J lost 4; bases outside the gene matches: 1. This chain's CDR3 is CSASGLAGYNEQFF. The DNA for the CDR3 is TGCAGTGCTAGCGGACTAGCGGGATACAATGAGCAGTTCTTC.

This clonotype was detected only a few times. CDR3 coding DNA: TGCGCCAGCAGCCCAGATTTGCTAGCGGGGACCCTCTACGAGCAGTACTTC. Protein product: CASSPDLLAGTLYEQYF. V gene TRBV5-1 combines with J gene TRBJ2-7; 9 nucleotides match TRBD2. This CDR3 region has 17 residues. V lost 4 bases and J lost 3; bases outside the gene matches: 14. Germline loops: CDR1 SGHRS, CDR2 YFSETQ.

This clonotype was seen ten or more times. This rearrangement joins TRBV25-1 to TRBJ2-2; 10 bases match TRBD1. The germline gives CDR1 MGHDK, CDR2 SYGVNS. J lost 5 bases, V lost 4 bases, and 4 bases had no gene match. The CDR3 covers 15 residues. The CDR3 loop is CASSAGTGDTGELFF. DNA of the CDR3: TGTGCCAGCAGTGCCGGGACAGGGGATACCGGGGAGCTGTTTTTT.

V is TRBV6-1 and J is TRBJ2-5, with D possibly TRBD2 on 6 matching bases. CDR3 length: 15 residues. V was trimmed by 4 bases and J by 2 bases, leaving 14 bases between them. Germline V CDR1 and CDR2: MNHNS, SASEGT. DNA for the CDR3: TGTGCCAGCAGTGGCAGGCGGGGTCTTCAAGAGACCCAGTACTTC. Protein sequence: CASSGRRGLQETQYF.

This clonotype was observed a handful of times. The V call is TRBV6-2 or TRBV6-3, the J call TRBJ2-7, with D possibly TRBD1 on 5 matching bases. CDR3 size: 13 residues. V was shortened by 8 bases and J by 4 bases, with 15 bases between the two germline ends. CDR1 MNHEY and CDR2 SVGEGT come from the germline V gene. The DNA of the CDR3 is TGTGCCAGCCGAGAGACTGGGGCGTACGAGCAGTACTTC. Its protein is CASRETGAYEQYF.